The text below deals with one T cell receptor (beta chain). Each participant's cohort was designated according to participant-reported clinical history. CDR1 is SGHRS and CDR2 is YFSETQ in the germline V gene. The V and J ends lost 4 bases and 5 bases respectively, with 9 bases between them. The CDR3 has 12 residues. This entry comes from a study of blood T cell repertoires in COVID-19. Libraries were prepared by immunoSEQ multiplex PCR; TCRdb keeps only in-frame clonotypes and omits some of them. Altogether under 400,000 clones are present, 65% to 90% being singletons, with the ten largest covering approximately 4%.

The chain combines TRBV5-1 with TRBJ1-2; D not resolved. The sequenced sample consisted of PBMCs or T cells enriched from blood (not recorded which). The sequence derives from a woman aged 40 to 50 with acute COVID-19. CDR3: CASSREEYGYTF. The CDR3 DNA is TGCGCCAGCAGCCGGGAAGAGTATGGCTACACCTTC.